The 32 T cell receptor beta chains below were found in one sample sequenced in a study of blood T cell repertoires in COVID-19. Clones were sequenced by immunoSEQ multiplex PCR, and TCRdb holds only the in-frame ones, with some missing. The sample has approximately 130,000 clones; 80% are singletons. Specimen: peripheral blood. The receptor set was obtained from a human donor in a cohort sampled during active COVID-19.

This chain connects TRBV10-3 to TRBJ1-2; 8 positions match TRBD1. The germline V gene has CDR1 ENHRY and CDR2 SYGVKD. The CDR3 covers 14 residues. With 5 bases clipped from V and 8 bases from J, the junction kept 10 bases outside the gene matches. The DNA for the CDR3 is TGTGCCATCAGTTCGGACAGGGTATCGGGAGGCTACACCTTC. Its protein product is CAISSDRVSGGYTF.

The rearrangement links TRBV4-3 to TRBJ1-2; D not resolved. Trimming removed 0 bases at V and 0 bases at J, with 11 bases between. The CDR3 contains 16 residues. In germline, CDR1 is LGHNA, CDR2 YSLEER. In nucleotides, the CDR3 is TGCGCCAGCAGCCAAGATCTGTCAGGCTCTAACTATGGCTACACCTTC. It is translated as CASSQDLSGSNYGYTF.

This clone was detected only once. V gene TRBV7-6 combines with J gene TRBJ2-3; 7 bases match TRBD1. J was trimmed by 4 bases and V by 1 base; bases with no gene match: 5. Germline assignment: CDR1 SGHVS and CDR2 FNYEAQ. The length of the CDR3 is 15 residues. The CDR3 here is CASSLEDRRADTQYF. CDR3 nucleotide sequence: TGTGCCAGCAGCTTAGAGGACAGGCGGGCAGATACGCAGTATTTT.

This clone was observed a few times. The CDR3 nucleotides read TGTGCCAGCAGTTACCGGTTTGCGGGACAGGGGTACCAGCCCCAGCATTTT. Encoded protein: CASSYRFAGQGYQPQHF. The chain has TRBV6-2 or TRBV6-3 and TRBJ1-5, with 10 bases matching TRBD1. Germline lookup yields CDR1 MNHEY and CDR2 SVGEGT. Unmatched junction bases numbered 11, after V lost 2 bases and J lost 7 bases. The CDR3 contains 17 residues.

V gene TRBV4-2 combines with J gene TRBJ2-1; 13 bases align to TRBD2. Trimming cost V 2 bases and J 5 bases; bases outside gene matches: 9. CDR1 is LGHNA and CDR2 is YNFKEQ in the germline V gene. This CDR3 has 18 amino acids. The CDR3, as DNA: TGTGCCAGCAGCCAAAACGACCGGACTAGCGGGAGCCACAATGAGCAGTTCTTC. Protein: CASSQNDRTSGSHNEQFF.

V gene TRBV3-1 (or the pseudogene TRBV3-2) combines with J gene TRBJ2-7; D unclear. Germline V gene lookup returns CDR1 LGHDT and CDR2 YNNKEL (reference sequence). Trimming stripped 2 bases from V and 4 bases from J, with 6 bases between. This CDR3 has 12 amino acids. Written as DNA, the CDR3 is TGTGCCAGCAGCCAATCTTTGTACGAGCAGTACTTC. Translated, it gives CASSQSLYEQYF.

The V call is TRBV7-2, the J call TRBJ1-2, with D tentatively TRBD1 (5 bases). V lost 4 bases and J 7 bases, leaving 13 bases between the germline ends. Germline CDR1 and CDR2: SGHTA and FQGNSA. This CDR3 is built from 13 residues. The CDR3 DNA reads as TGTGCCAGCAGCTCGACAGTAGAAACTGGCTACACCTTC. Protein: CASSSTVETGYTF.

Regarding this clone: Other DNA sequences of this sample code for an identical CDR3. The rearrangement uses TRBV7-2 and TRBJ2-6; 8 nucleotides agree with TRBD1. CDR3 length equals 17 residues. Germline V gives CDR1 SGHTA, CDR2 FQGNSA. The V segment lost 6 bases and the J segment 0 bases; nucleotides outside the gene matches: 7. This CDR3 reads CASSKQGVDSGANVLTF. The DNA for the CDR3 is TGTGCCAGCAGTAAACAGGGGGTTGACTCTGGGGCCAACGTCCTGACTTTC.

This chain links TRBV27 with TRBJ2-7; D unclear. CDR3 length: 16 residues. Germline loops: CDR1 MNHEY, CDR2 SMNVEV (reference sequence). V lost 0 bases, J lost 4 bases, and 16 bases lay in between. Written as DNA, the CDR3 is TGTGCCAGCAGTTTATCGAGCTCCTATTCCCTTTACGAGCAGTACTTC. This encodes CASSLSSSYSLYEQYF.

The chain carries TRBV27 and TRBJ2-7, with 9 nucleotides matching TRBD2. Germline assignment: CDR1 MNHEY and CDR2 SMNVEV (reference sequence). V trimming: 0 bases; J trimming: 8 bases; junction bases outside the gene matches: 11. The CDR3 contains 16 residues. The CDR3 region is CASSLSALAGNTQQYF. The CDR3 DNA reads TGTGCCAGCAGTTTATCGGCCCTAGCGGGGAATACTCAGCAGTACTTC.

J is TRBJ1-6 and V is TRBV5-1; the match to TRBD1 covers 9 bases. Per the germline V gene, CDR1 is SGHRS and CDR2 is YFSETQ. With V trimmed by 3 bases and J by 6 bases, 1 base remained unmatched. This CDR3 has 14 amino acids. This chain's CDR3 is CASSWTGVNSPLHF. CDR3 DNA: TGCGCCAGCAGCTGGACAGGGGTTAATTCACCCCTCCACTTT.

The gene calls are TRBV7-3 and TRBJ2-2, with TRBD1 identical over 8 bases. The CDR3 consists of 13 residues. The V gene end was trimmed by 6 bases and the J gene end by 6 bases; junction bases not matched to a gene: 3. Germline V gene data show CDR1 as SGHTA and CDR2 as FQGTGA. As DNA, the CDR3 is TGTGCCAGCAGTACGACAGGGGCCGGGGAGCTGTTTTTT. Protein sequence: CASSTTGAGELFF.

The chain combines TRBV7-9 with TRBJ2-1; 10 nucleotides match TRBD2. This CDR3 spans 16 amino acids. J was trimmed by 2 bases and V by 5 bases; bases with no gene match: 6. Germline lookup yields CDR1 SEHNR and CDR2 FQNEAQ (reference sequence). The CDR3 sequence: CASSRGSGGAYNEQFF. CDR3 sequence (DNA): TGTGCCAGCAGCCGTGGAAGCGGGGGGGCCTACAATGAGCAGTTCTTC. The full variable domain, in which reference TRBV7-9 and TRBJ2-1 provide the parts outside the CDR3, is DTGVSQNPRHKITKRGQNVTFRCDPISEHNRLYWYRQTLGQGPEFLTYFQNEAQLEKSRLLSDRFSAERPKGSFSTLEIQRTEQGDSAMYLCASSRGSGGAYNEQFFGPGTRLTVL.

V and J are TRBV30 and TRBJ2-7, with 7 bases aligning to TRBD2. Germline V lookup: CDR1 GTSNPN, CDR2 SVGIG (reference sequence). The CDR3 totals 11 residues. The ends lost 5 bases at V and 7 bases at J; junction bases unmatched: 5. CDR3 protein: CAWAGLGEQYF. The CDR3 region has the DNA TGTGCCTGGGCCGGACTAGGGGAGCAGTACTTC.

This chain connects TRBV20-1 to TRBJ2-2; TRBD2 matches 8 bases. The CDR3 is made up of 14 amino acids. Trimming cost V 3 bases and J 0 bases; bases outside gene matches: 0. CDR1 DFQATT and CDR2 SNEGSKA come from the germline V gene (reference sequence). CDR3 sequence (DNA): TGCAGTGCTAGTAGCGGGGCGAACACCGGGGAGCTGTTTTTT. Translation gives CSASSGANTGELFF.

V gene TRBV7-2 combines with J gene TRBJ1-2; a possible D gene is TRBD1 (6 bases). The CDR3 has 13 amino acids. Trimming cost V 5 bases and J 7 bases, with 14 bases left between them. Germline V gives CDR1 SGHTA, CDR2 FQGNSA. CDR3 nucleotides: TGTGCCAGCAGCGACCAGGGGCTGGGTGGCTACACCTTC. It yields the protein CASSDQGLGGYTF. Full variable domain (missing parts from reference TRBV7-2 and TRBJ1-2): GAGVSQSPSNKVTEKGKDVELRCDPISGHTALYWYRQSLGQGLEFLIYFQGNSAPDKSGLPSDRFSAERTGGSVSTLTIQRTQQEDSAVYLCASSDQGLGGYTFGSGTRLTVV.

The chain combines TRBV7-2 with TRBJ2-3, with 7 bases lining up with TRBD2. With 5 bases clipped from V and 6 bases from J, the junction kept 8 bases outside the gene matches. Germline V gives CDR1 SGHTA, CDR2 FQGNSA. This CDR3 contains 14 residues. This CDR3 reads CASSPGLGADTQYF. The DNA for the CDR3 is TGTGCCAGCAGCCCAGGACTAGGTGCCGATACGCAGTATTTT.

Notes on this clone: The sample holds other DNA sequences that translate to the same CDR3. This sequence joins TRBV6-5 and TRBJ1-6; 8 positions match TRBD1. The CDR3 has 14 amino acids. CDR1 and CDR2 (germline): MNHEY, SVGAGI. The trim removed 5 bases at V and 6 bases at J, leaving 3 bases unmatched. The CDR3 reads CASSRTGFNSPLHF. In DNA form, the CDR3 reads TGTGCCAGCAGTCGGACAGGGTTTAATTCACCCCTCCACTTT.

This clone was detected once. The chain employs TRBV11-1 and TRBJ1-2, with D perhaps TRBD1 (6 bases). The CDR3 loop spans 14 amino acids. V was pared by 1 base and J by 2 bases, with 8 bases between. CDR1 and CDR2 from the germline V gene are SGHAT and FQDESV (reference sequence). CDR3 coding DNA: TGTGCCAGCAGCTTAGGTACAGGGAACTATGGCTACACCTTC. It is translated as CASSLGTGNYGYTF. Combining the CDR3 with reference TRBV11-1 and TRBJ1-2 gives the whole variable domain EAEVAQSPRYKITEKSQAVAFWCDPISGHATLYWYRQILGQGPELLVQFQDESVVDDSQLPKDRFSAERLKGVDSTLKIQPAELGDSAMYLCASSLGTGNYGYTFGSGTRLTVV.

The V gene is TRBV10-3, the J gene TRBJ1-1, with 10 bases fitting TRBD1. Germline lookup yields CDR1 ENHRY and CDR2 SYGVKD. CDR3 length equals 15 residues. V shed 6 bases and J 5 bases; nucleotides not matched to a gene: 9. In nucleotides, the CDR3 is TGTGCCATCAGCAACTACGACAGGGGGCGAACTGAAGCTTTCTTT. This sequence encodes CAISNYDRGRTEAFF.

The CDR3 DNA reads TGTGCCAGCAGTGACAGGTCCTGGGATGGCTACACCTTC. It translates to CASSDRSWDGYTF. The V and J genes are TRBV6-2 or TRBV6-3 and TRBJ1-2; possible D gene TRBD1, 6 bases. The CDR3 is 13 residues long. The ends were cut back, 5 bases at V and 6 bases at J, with 13 bases in the middle. Per the germline V gene, CDR1 is MNHEY and CDR2 is SVGEGT.

The CDR3 coding sequence is TGTGCCAGCAGTTCCTCTAACTATGGCTACACCTTC. Amino acids: CASSSSNYGYTF. This chain connects TRBV6-6 to TRBJ1-2; D ambiguous. CDR1 and CDR2 (germline): MNHNY, SVGAGI (reference sequence). The CDR3 loop spans 12 amino acids. V was clipped by 4 bases and J by 0 bases, with 3 bases between them.

The chain couples TRBV7-2 to TRBJ2-5, with a tentative D call TRBD1 (6 bases). CDR1 and CDR2 from the germline V gene are SGHTA and FQGNSA. The CDR3 has 13 residues. V lost 2 bases and J lost 5, with 9 bases in between. The CDR3 region has the DNA TGTGCCAGCAGCTTAATGCAGGGGGAGACCCAGTACTTC. Translation: CASSLMQGETQYF.

A word on this clone: The junction shows a germline mismatch at one end, possibly a read error. The genes are TRBV4-2 and TRBJ1-1; a weak D match, TRBD1 (5 bases). The CDR3 length is 15 residues. Germline CDR1 is LGHNA and CDR2 is YNFKEQ. CDR3 loop: CASRHPAGLDTEAFF. In nucleotides, the CDR3 is TGTGCCAGCCGCCACCCCGCGGGGCTCGACACTGAAGCTTTCTTT.

The genes are TRBV7-9 and TRBJ1-2; 7 bases agree with TRBD1. Trimming at V came to 5 bases and at J to 0 bases, leaving 9 bases not matched to a gene. Germline loops: CDR1 SEHNR, CDR2 FQNEAQ (reference sequence). The CDR3 extends over 16 amino acids. The CDR3 DNA reads TGTGCCAGCAGCGCACAGGGGCCGTCAGCTAACTATGGCTACACCTTC. It translates to CASSAQGPSANYGYTF.

V and J are TRBV27 and TRBJ2-2, with a possible D match to TRBD2 (5 bases). The CDR3 is 15 residues long. From germline, CDR1 is MNHEY and CDR2 SMNVEV (reference sequence). The germline V and J ends were trimmed by 3 bases and 4 bases, with 12 bases remaining between them. CDR3 protein: CASSFDGLTTGELFF. CDR3 sequence (DNA): TGTGCCAGCAGTTTTGACGGACTTACCACCGGGGAGCTGTTTTTT.

This clone has just a few counts. The V gene is TRBV6-2 or TRBV6-3, the J gene TRBJ2-7; TRBD2 might be the D (5 bases). The CDR3 has 15 residues. Germline CDR1 is MNHEY and CDR2 is SVGEGT. V was clipped by 2 bases and J by 6 bases, with 17 bases between them. The CDR3 DNA reads TGTGCCAGCAGTTACGGAGGCAGCTATTTTGGCGAGCAGTACTTC. This encodes CASSYGGSYFGEQYF.

The chain combines TRBV12-5 with TRBJ2-1; 11 positions agree with TRBD2. The CDR3 contains 17 residues. The V gene's germline CDR1 is LGHNT and CDR2 FRNRAP. The V gene end was trimmed by 2 bases and the J gene end by 3 bases; junction bases not matched to a gene: 6. CDR3 coding DNA: TGTGCTAGTGGTTTGTTCTCCGGGACTAGCGGCTACAATGAGCAGTTCTTC. Amino acids: CASGLFSGTSGYNEQFF. Variable domain in full (rest from reference TRBV12-5 and TRBJ2-1): DARVTQTPRHKVTEMGQEVTMRCQPILGHNTVFWYRQTMMQGLELLAYFRNRAPLDDSGMPKDRFSAEMPDATLATLKIQPSEPRDSAVYFCASGLFSGTSGYNEQFFGPGTRLTVL.

The rearrangement joins TRBV7-9 to TRBJ2-1; 14 nucleotides align to TRBD2. Germline loops: CDR1 SEHNR, CDR2 FQNEAQ (reference sequence). Trimming at V came to 4 bases and at J to 8 bases, leaving 10 bases not matched to a gene. The CDR3 loop spans 17 amino acids. The CDR3 region is CASSSPLGTSGSYEQFF. The CDR3 coding sequence is TGTGCCAGCAGCTCGCCTCTGGGGACTAGCGGGAGCTATGAGCAGTTCTTC.

The V gene is TRBV2, the J gene TRBJ1-2; D gene uncertain. V was shortened by 4 bases and J by 5 bases, with 11 bases between the two germline ends. Germline-derived CDR1 and CDR2 are SNHLY and FYNNEI. This CDR3 is 13 amino acids long. In DNA, the CDR3 is TGTGCCAGCAGTGGCGGGGTAGAGTATGGCTACACCTTC. Translating gives CASSGGVEYGYTF. Supplemented by reference TRBV2 and TRBJ1-2, the full variable domain reads EPEVTQTPSHQVTQMGQEVILRCVPISNHLYFYWYRQILGQKVEFLVSFYNNEISEKSEIFDDQFSVERPDGSNFTLKIRSTKLEDSAMYFCASSGGVEYGYTFGSGTRLTVV.

This clone was counted at least ten times. V and J are TRBV3-1 (or the pseudogene TRBV3-2) and TRBJ1-3; weak D call: TRBD1 (5 bases). Germline V gene lookup returns CDR1 LGHDT and CDR2 YNNKEL (reference sequence). There are 16 residues in the CDR3. V was trimmed by 1 base and J by 1 base, leaving 11 bases between them. This chain's CDR3 is CASSQVAGGSGNTIYF. Written as DNA, the CDR3 is TGTGCCAGCAGCCAAGTAGCGGGGGGGTCTGGAAACACCATATATTTT.

This clone was recorded only once. This rearrangement joins TRBV18 to TRBJ2-7; D unclear. Trimming pared 2 bases from V and 1 base from J, leaving 15 bases between. The CDR3 is made up of 16 amino acids. The germline V gene encodes CDR1 KGHSH and CDR2 LQKENI. The CDR3 sequence: CASSPYPPTFSYEQYF. CDR3 sequence (DNA): TGTGCCAGCTCACCATACCCCCCTACTTTTTCCTACGAGCAGTACTTC.